This T cell receptor (beta chain) was identified in a study of T cells in Graves' hyperthyroidism and ophthalmopathy. This clonotype was seen ten or more times. For the diagnoses, clinical symptoms, serum thyroxine and TRAb, thyroid ultrasound and orbital computed tomography were used. Between the trimmed V and J ends, which lost 7 bases and 1 base, there was a span of 10 bases. The CDR3 has 13 amino acids. TCR beta CDR3 sequences were amplified from RNA transcripts. First-round RT-PCR of the TCR CDR3 relied on the HTBI primer set. TCRdb re-called the multiplex PCR reads with MiXCR, one entry per CDR3 protein. The sample records 690,000 or so distinct CDR3 sequences, approximately 18% being singletons.

The chain has TRBV12-3 or TRBV12-4 and TRBJ1-1; D may be TRBD1 (6 bases). Sequenced material: blood. The receptor was isolated from a woman aged 45-65 years with Graves' hyperthyroidism that later progressed to Graves' ophthalmopathy. CDR3 sequence reads: CASNPDRNTEAFF. CDR3 coding DNA: TGTGCCAGCAACCCGGACAGGAACACTGAAGCTTTCTTT.